The 5 T cell receptor beta chains below come from one sample, sequenced in a study of cytomegalovirus exposure and HLA in healthy donors. The primer mix had 60 Vbeta and 13 Jbeta primers. The assay was immunoSEQ multiplex PCR, and TCRdb's table has in-frame clones only and misses some. The sample contains 100,000 or so clones, approximately 80% of which appear only once. The sample was PBMCs. These receptors were taken from a man younger than 40 in good health and CMV-seropositive.

The CDR3 sequence is CASRGPGSNTEAFF. CDR3 bases: TGCGCCAGCAGGGGGCCCGGATCGAACACTGAAGCTTTCTTT. The J gene is TRBJ1-1, the V gene TRBV5-1, with D possibly TRBD1 on 5 matching bases. There are 14 residues in the CDR3. Germline V gene data show CDR1 as SGHRS and CDR2 as YFSETQ. V shed 5 bases and J shed 1 base, with 12 bases lying between them.

The chain joins TRBV9 to TRBJ2-7; TRBD2 aligns across 12 bases. CDR1 is SGDLS, CDR2 YYNGEE, per germline. The V and J ends lost 4 bases and 9 bases, in that order; junction bases with no gene match: 14. The CDR3 is 16 amino acids. The CDR3 DNA sequence: TGTGCCAGCAGCTTCCGGCGGACTAGCGGGGCTCCGGGGCAGTACGTC. Amino acid sequence: CASSFRRTSGAPGQYV.

This clone was counted a few times. The rearrangement joins TRBV7-8 to TRBJ1-3, with D possibly being TRBD1 (5 bases). The ends were cut back, 0 bases at V and 4 bases at J, with 16 bases in the middle. This CDR3 region has 17 residues. Germline V gene data show CDR1 as SGHVS and CDR2 as FQNEAQ. CDR3 sequence reads: CASSLAGLSGAGNTIYF. The CDR3 DNA reads TGTGCCAGCAGCTTAGCTGGTCTCAGCGGGGCGGGAAACACCATATATTTT.

The chain recombines TRBV28 with TRBJ1-1; 7 bases agree with TRBD1. V lost 5 bases, J lost 6 bases, and 18 bases stayed unmatched. Looked up from germline, CDR1 is MDHEN and CDR2 is SYDVKM. This CDR3 has 17 amino acids. The CDR3 sequence: CASSAAQGTGLPSEAFF. CDR3 DNA sequence: TGTGCCAGCAGTGCCGCACAGGGGACGGGGTTACCCTCTGAAGCTTTCTTT. The full variable domain, in which reference TRBV28 and TRBJ1-1 provide the parts outside the CDR3, is DVKVTQSSRYLVKRTGEKVFLECVQDMDHENMFWYRQDPGLGLRLIYFSYDVKMKEKGDIPEGYSVSREKKERFSLILESASTNQTSMYLCASSAAQGTGLPSEAFFGQGTRLTVV.

The gene calls are TRBV29-1 and TRBJ1-1; 8 bases are a match to TRBD1. CDR1 SQVTM and CDR2 ANQGSEA come from the germline V gene. This CDR3 is 14 amino acids long. Trimming cost V 4 bases and J 4 bases; bases outside gene matches: 8. The CDR3 is CSVGGRQGITEAFF. The CDR3 DNA reads as TGCAGCGTTGGAGGGAGACAGGGGATCACTGAAGCTTTCTTT.